The 14 T cell receptor beta chains listed next were all sequenced from one sample in a study of shared clonotypes between healthy human individuals. Method: immunoSEQ multiplex PCR; TCRdb's copy keeps in-frame clones and lacks some. The sample contains about half a million clones, more than 65% of which appear only once. Sequencing was performed on PBMCs. These receptors originate from a woman aged 40-49 years in good health. Some clones in this sample may be carry-over from other donors' samples.

This chain links TRBV28 with TRBJ1-2; D is possibly TRBD1 (5 bases). Germline CDR1 MDHEN, CDR2 SYDVKM. The CDR3 has 14 amino acids. The V and J ends lost 2 bases and 8 bases respectively, with 15 bases between them. The CDR3 DNA reads as TGTGCCAGCAGTTTAATGCGGACAAAGGGGGGCTACACCTTC. It is translated as CASSLMRTKGGYTF.

This clone has a single count. The rearrangement uses TRBV2 and TRBJ2-1; 10 nucleotides agree with TRBD2. Looked up from germline, CDR1 is SNHLY and CDR2 is FYNNEI. The CDR3 has 20 amino acids. The trim removed 3 bases at V and 3 bases at J, leaving 17 bases unmatched. CDR3 nucleotide sequence: TGTGCCAGCAGTGATGCCCCCGGGACTCCTAGGACTAGCGGCTACAATGAGCAGTTCTTC. It encodes CASSDAPGTPRTSGYNEQFF.

V is TRBV9 and J is TRBJ2-7; D is perhaps TRBD1 (6 bases). V lost 4 bases and J lost 3, with 14 bases in between. Per germline, CDR1 SGDLS and CDR2 YYNGEE. The CDR3 has 14 amino acids. The CDR3 sequence is CASSLGGGGYEQYF. The CDR3 DNA is TGTGCCAGCAGCCTTGGGGGCGGCGGCTACGAGCAGTACTTC. Variable domain in full (rest from reference TRBV9 and TRBJ2-7): DSGVTQTPKHLITATGQRVTLRCSPRSGDLSVYWYQQSLDQGLQFLIQYYNGEERAKGNILERFSAQQFPDLHSELNLSSLELGDSALYFCASSLGGGGYEQYFGPGTRLTVT.

The chain uses TRBV4-2 and TRBJ1-2; D might be TRBD1 (6 bases). CDR3 length equals 14 residues. V shed 4 bases and J shed 6 bases, with 15 bases lying between them. CDR1 and CDR2 (germline): LGHNA, YNFKEQ. The CDR3 is CASSRGRGRNGYTF. In DNA, the CDR3 is TGTGCCAGCAGCCGGGGCAGGGGAAGGAATGGCTACACCTTC.

This chain uses TRBV19 with TRBJ2-7; no clear D. From germline, CDR1 is LNHDA and CDR2 SQIVND (reference sequence). The CDR3 sequence is 13 residues long. The V gene lost 4 bases and the J gene lost 3 bases, with 10 bases spanning the gap. Here the CDR3 reads CASSNLGSYEQYF. For the CDR3, the DNA is TGTGCCAGTAGTAATTTAGGAAGCTACGAGCAGTACTTC.

V gene TRBV18 combines with J gene TRBJ2-7, with 7 bases matching TRBD2. In germline, CDR1 is KGHSH, CDR2 LQKENI. The CDR3 loop spans 14 amino acids. The junction had 7 bases not matched to a gene; V was cut back by 6 bases and J by 2 bases. The CDR3 DNA follows: TGTGCCAGCTCCCTGGGGCGGGAGCCCTACGAGCAGTACTTC. Protein sequence: CASSLGREPYEQYF.

The chain has TRBV7-2 and TRBJ1-5; TRBD1 matches at 7 bases. V shed 2 bases, J shed 7 bases, and the junction held 2 bases outside the gene matches. The CDR3 is 13 amino acids. CDR1 is SGHTA and CDR2 is FQGNSA in the germline V gene. The DNA of the CDR3 is TGTGCCAGCAGCTTAACAGGGGAGCAGCCCCAGCATTTT. Protein sequence: CASSLTGEQPQHF.

A single count supports this clone. The chain recombines TRBV28 with TRBJ1-2; D gene unclear. The V gene lost 4 bases and the J gene lost 4 bases, with 10 bases spanning the gap. The germline CDR1 and CDR2 sequences are MDHEN and SYDVKM. The CDR3 length is 13 residues. In DNA form, the CDR3 reads TGTGCCAGCAGTTCCCCTCTGGGCTATGGCTACACCTTC. Its translation is CASSSPLGYGYTF.

The rearrangement joins TRBV14 to TRBJ2-7, with D possibly matching TRBD2 (5 bases). The length of the CDR3 is 15 residues. The germline gives CDR1 SGHDN, CDR2 FVKESK. Trimming shortened V by 3 bases and J by 2 bases, and 14 bases separated the two germline ends. The CDR3 nucleotides are TGTGCCAGCAGCCAGGAGCGGTGGGGAGCCTACGAGCAGTACTTC. This encodes CASSQERWGAYEQYF.

This chain connects TRBV7-3 to TRBJ2-3, with TRBD1 matching 8 bases. There are 17 residues in the CDR3. V dropped 2 bases and J dropped 5; count of bases not matched to a gene: 12. The V gene's germline CDR1 is SGHTA and CDR2 FQGTGA. CDR3 nucleotide sequence: TGTGCCAGCAGCTTACTTCTAGGGCAGGGGGCCGGAGATACGCAGTATTTT. It codes for CASSLLLGQGAGDTQYF.

The chain links TRBV11-2 to TRBJ2-3; 9 nucleotides align to TRBD2. Looked up from germline, CDR1 is SGHAT and CDR2 is FQNNGV. CDR3 length: 16 residues. V shed 1 base, J shed 0 bases, and the junction held 2 bases outside the gene matches. In DNA form, the CDR3 reads TGTGCCAGCAGCTTAGGGCGGGGGGGAAGCACAGATACGCAGTATTTT. Its translation is CASSLGRGGSTDTQYF. The whole variable domain, remainder taken from reference TRBV11-2 and TRBJ2-3, is EAGVAQSPRYKIIEKRQSVAFWCNPISGHATLYWYQQILGQGPKLLIQFQNNGVVDDSQLPKDRFSAERLKGVDSTLKIQPAKLEDSAVYLCASSLGRGGSTDTQYFGPGTRLTVL.

This chain connects TRBV27 to TRBJ1-4, with 9 bases identical to TRBD1. The junction had 7 bases not matched to a gene; V was cut back by 10 bases and J by 7 bases. The CDR3 length is 13 residues. CDR1 is MNHEY, CDR2 SMNVEV, per germline (reference sequence). The chain's CDR3 is CATSGQGGEKLFF. Here the CDR3 DNA reads TGTGCCACCTCGGGACAGGGAGGTGAAAAACTGTTTTTT.

The chain employs TRBV9 and TRBJ2-3, with 8 bases fitting TRBD2. The V gene's germline CDR1 is SGDLS and CDR2 YYNGEE. The trim removed 2 bases at V and 2 bases at J, leaving 4 bases unmatched. CDR3 length: 15 residues. CDR3: CASSVTSGFTDTQYF. For the CDR3, the DNA is TGTGCCAGCAGCGTTACTAGCGGTTTCACAGATACGCAGTATTTT.

V gene TRBV11-1 combines with J gene TRBJ1-2, with D possibly TRBD1 on 6 matching bases. The V gene lost 1 base and the J gene lost 2 bases, with 11 bases spanning the gap. CDR1 and CDR2 (germline): SGHAT, FQDESV (reference sequence). The CDR3 has 15 amino acids. The CDR3 DNA is TGTGCCAGCAGCTTAGAGCGGCAGGGGAACTATGGCTACACCTTC. Amino acids: CASSLERQGNYGYTF.